This TCR beta chain was identified in a study of blood T cell repertoires in COVID-19. Study overall: Sources were T cells, B-cell-depleted T cells, or PBMCs; the material itself was cDNA or gDNA.

J lost 4 bases, V lost 2 bases, and 3 bases had no gene match. The CDR3 consists of 15 residues. Germline assignment: CDR1 SEHNR and CDR2 FQNEAQ (reference sequence). Assay used: immunoSEQ multiplex PCR; TCRdb lists only in-frame clones, some missing. This sample carries 150,000 or so clones, 85% to 90% of them seen once, and the ten largest clones take around 15%. The receptor comes from a man aged 18 to 29 with COVID-19, enrolled during active disease. The chain recombines TRBV7-9 with TRBJ2-1; 9 nucleotides line up with TRBD1. The sample was peripheral blood. The CDR3 spells CASSLTGGSYNEQFF. CDR3 DNA sequence: TGTGCCAGCAGCTTAACAGGGGGCTCTTACAATGAGCAGTTCTTC.